One sample yielded the 30 T cell receptor beta chains listed below, sequenced in a study of T cell responses to AZD1222 COVID-19 vaccine. Repertoires were generated with immunoSEQ multiplex PCR, while TCRdb's copy carries only in-frame clones and drops some. The sample lists about 140,000 clones, about 90% occurring once. Here the sequenced sample was peripheral blood, taken on day 0 of AZD1222 vaccination. These receptors came from an adult in good health.

CDR3 DNA sequence: TGCAGCGGGGAGCGGGAGGGATCCTACAATGAGCAGTTCTTC. As protein: CSGEREGSYNEQFF. The rearrangement uses TRBV29-1 and TRBJ2-1; 10 nucleotides line up with TRBD2. With V trimmed by 7 bases and J by 1 base, 4 bases remained unmatched. The CDR3 spans 14 residues. In germline, CDR1 is SQVTM, CDR2 ANQGSEA.

This clone showed up just a few times. This chain links TRBV10-3 with TRBJ2-3; no firm D call. The V end was cut by 2 bases, the J end by 0 bases, with 6 bases between. CDR1 is ENHRY, CDR2 SYGVKD, per germline. CDR3 length equals 14 residues. The CDR3 region has the DNA TGTGCCATCAGTGAGACCGGGAGCACAGATACGCAGTATTTT. Translated: CAISETGSTDTQYF.

J is TRBJ2-7 and V is TRBV30, with 8 bases that match TRBD2. From germline, CDR1 is GTSNPN and CDR2 SVGIG (reference sequence). V was clipped by 5 bases and J by 4 bases; unmatched bases: 4. This CDR3 region has 12 residues. CDR3 bases: TGTGCCTGGCTAGCGGGTCCGTACGAGCAGTACTTC. Translating it yields CAWLAGPYEQYF.

The chain links TRBV2 to TRBJ2-6; D might be TRBD1 (5 bases). V lost 3 bases and J lost 1, with 13 bases in between. The CDR3 spans 17 residues. Germline assignment: CDR1 SNHLY and CDR2 FYNNEI. The CDR3 nucleotides are TGTGCCAGCAGTGATTTAATCCCAGGGTCTGGGGCCAACGTCCTGACTTTC. Amino acids: CASSDLIPGSGANVLTF.

The CDR3 DNA follows: TGCGCCAGCAGCCAAGAATGGGGCCCACAGTACTTC. It yields the protein CASSQEWGPQYF. The chain carries TRBV4-1 and TRBJ2-7; tentative D call: TRBD1 (5 bases). Germline CDR1 and CDR2: MGHRA and YSYEKL. CDR3 length: 12 residues. The V end lost 0 bases, the J end lost 10 bases, and 10 bases lay between the germline ends.

This sequence joins TRBV30 and TRBJ2-3, with TRBD1 matching 8 bases. The CDR3 loop spans 16 amino acids. The V and J ends lost 8 bases and 1 base, in that order; junction bases with no gene match: 14. Germline CDR1 and CDR2: GTSNPN and SVGIG (reference sequence). DNA of the CDR3: TGTGCCACAAAGTATGGGACAGGAAGCCGCACAGATACGCAGTATTTT. Protein: CATKYGTGSRTDTQYF.

This chain connects TRBV20-1 to TRBJ1-2; D gene unclear. V was trimmed by 0 bases and J by 13 bases, leaving 9 bases between them. Germline loops: CDR1 DFQATT, CDR2 SNEGSKA (reference sequence). The length of the CDR3 is 10 residues. CDR3 residues: CSAREVTGTF. Written as DNA, the CDR3 is TGCAGTGCTAGAGAAGTTACGGGCACCTTC.

This clone was seen only once. The rearrangement joins TRBV4-1 to TRBJ1-1, with no clear D. V lost 1 base to trimming and J lost 8 bases, with 17 bases between them. The CDR3 totals 15 residues. Germline V gives CDR1 MGHRA, CDR2 YSYEKL. The CDR3 here is CASSQGWTDSQEAFF. The CDR3 DNA sequence: TGCGCCAGCAGCCAAGGGTGGACGGACTCCCAGGAAGCTTTCTTT.

The chain has TRBV11-2 and TRBJ2-3, with TRBD2 matching 9 bases. CDR1 and CDR2 from the germline V gene are SGHAT and FQNNGV. The J segment lost 8 bases and the V segment lost 5 bases, leaving 17 bases of the junction unmatched. This CDR3 has 17 amino acids. The CDR3 DNA follows: TGTGCCAGCAGCCGCCAAGCGGGAGGCCCACCTGAGGGTACGCAGTATTTT. Translated, it gives CASSRQAGGPPEGTQYF.

This clone was found a few times. The CDR3 sequence: CASSQTGTGYNEAFF. In DNA, the CDR3 is TGTGCCAGCAGCCAAACCGGGACAGGGTACAATGAAGCTTTCTTT. V usage is TRBV16 and J usage is TRBJ1-1; TRBD1 matches 9 bases. Trimming took 2 bases from V and 7 from J; bases not matched to a gene: 8. The CDR3 loop spans 15 amino acids. The germline gives CDR1 KGHSY, CDR2 FQNENV. Drawing the rest from reference TRBV16 and TRBJ1-1, the complete variable domain is GEEVAQTPKHLVRGEGQKAKLYCAPIKGHSYVFWYQQVLKNEFKFLISFQNENVFDETGMPKERFSAKCLPNSPCSLEIQATKLEDSAVYFCASSQTGTGYNEAFFGQGTRLTVV.

The chain is built from TRBV18 and TRBJ1-5; a weak D match, TRBD1 (6 bases). Germline V gives CDR1 KGHSH, CDR2 LQKENI. The V gene lost 6 bases and the J gene lost 9 bases, with 21 bases spanning the gap. CDR3 size: 15 residues. The CDR3 sequence is CASSPRQGFDRPQHF. The CDR3, as DNA: TGTGCCAGCTCGCCTCGCCAGGGGTTCGATCGGCCCCAGCATTTT.

This clone occurred a few times. The chain links TRBV5-6 to TRBJ1-1; 8 nucleotides line up with TRBD1. The V gene's germline CDR1 is SGHDT and CDR2 YYEEEE. Trimming cost V 1 base and J 5 bases; bases outside gene matches: 7. This CDR3 is built from 15 residues. CDR3 in amino acids: CASSLRAGGGTEAFF. Here the CDR3 DNA reads TGTGCCAGCAGCTTGAGGGCAGGGGGCGGAACTGAAGCTTTCTTT.

The J gene is TRBJ1-4, the V gene TRBV5-1; 10 positions agree with TRBD1. In germline, CDR1 is SGHRS, CDR2 YFSETQ. This CDR3 is built from 15 residues. V lost 4 bases and J lost 6; bases outside the gene matches: 6. This CDR3 is CASSPGGQGYEKLFF. The CDR3 DNA sequence: TGCGCCAGCAGCCCAGGGGGACAGGGGTATGAAAAACTGTTTTTT.

The chain joins TRBV28 to TRBJ2-7, with D hard to call. Between the trimmed V and J ends, which lost 5 bases and 7 bases, there was a span of 21 bases. In germline, CDR1 is MDHEN, CDR2 SYDVKM. The CDR3 covers 15 residues. CDR3 DNA: TGTGCCAGCAGTGAGGTGGGTCGGGTGGTGTGGGAGCAGTACTTC. Its protein product is CASSEVGRVVWEQYF. Complete variable domain (other parts from reference TRBV28 and TRBJ2-7): DVKVTQSSRYLVKRTGEKVFLECVQDMDHENMFWYRQDPGLGLRLIYFSYDVKMKEKGDIPEGYSVSREKKERFSLILESASTNQTSMYLCASSEVGRVVWEQYFGPGTRLTVT.

This sequence joins TRBV19 and TRBJ1-1, with 8 bases lining up with TRBD1. Per germline, CDR1 LNHDA and CDR2 SQIVND (reference sequence). There are 14 residues in the CDR3. With V trimmed by 9 bases and J by 4 bases, 10 bases remained unmatched. CDR3: CASRRTGLGTEAFF. The CDR3 DNA is TGTGCCAGCAGGCGGACAGGGTTGGGCACTGAAGCTTTCTTT.

V is TRBV3-1 (or the pseudogene TRBV3-2) and J is TRBJ2-5, with D unclear. The V end was cut by 1 base, the J end by 5 bases, with 17 bases between. From germline, CDR1 is LGHDT and CDR2 YNNKEL (reference sequence). The CDR3 is made up of 16 amino acids. CDR3 nucleotides: TGTGCCAGCAGCCAAGGGGCCGACTCAATGGTGGAGACCCAGTACTTC. Its protein is CASSQGADSMVETQYF.

The chain is built from TRBV13 and TRBJ1-2; the D is unclear. Between the trimmed V and J ends, which lost 0 bases and 9 bases, there was a span of 14 bases. Germline values: CDR1 PRHDT, CDR2 FYEKMQ (reference sequence). The CDR3 is 14 amino acids. CDR3 region: CASSLGMAGRSYTF. The CDR3 region has the DNA TGTGCCAGCAGCTTAGGCATGGCCGGGCGAAGCTACACCTTC.

The V and J genes are TRBV19 and TRBJ2-5; 8 bases map to TRBD2. The ends lost 6 bases at V and 6 bases at J; junction bases unmatched: 12. Germline V gene data show CDR1 as LNHDA and CDR2 as SQIVND (reference sequence). The CDR3 covers 15 residues. The CDR3 region has the DNA TGTGCCAGTAGCACGGCGGCGGGAGGCCCCCAGACCCAGTACTTC. Its protein is CASSTAAGGPQTQYF.

The rearrangement uses TRBV5-6 and TRBJ1-5, with D hard to call. Between the trimmed V and J ends, which lost 10 bases and 7 bases, there was a span of 18 bases. The CDR3 is made up of 13 amino acids. CDR1 is SGHDT, CDR2 YYEEEE, per germline. For the CDR3, the DNA is TGTGCCCCCATACAATTAAATGGACAGCCCCAGCATTTT. This sequence encodes CAPIQLNGQPQHF.

The chain recombines TRBV10-3 with TRBJ1-1; D might be TRBD1 (6 bases). Germline-derived CDR1 and CDR2 are ENHRY and SYGVKD. The CDR3 loop spans 14 amino acids. V was clipped by 5 bases and J by 3 bases, with 13 bases between them. The DNA for the CDR3 is TGTGCCATCAGTAGGACAGCGGCGGACACTGAAGCTTTCTTT. Encoded protein: CAISRTAADTEAFF.

The gene calls are TRBV27 and TRBJ2-3; 9 bases fit TRBD2. CDR3 length: 20 residues. Germline CDR1 reads MNHEY; CDR2 reads SMNVEV (reference sequence). J was trimmed by 2 bases and V by 0 bases; bases with no gene match: 15. The CDR3 loop is CASSLSTLGLLAGLTDTQYF. CDR3 DNA sequence: TGTGCCAGCAGTTTATCGACCCTCGGACTTCTAGCGGGACTCACAGATACGCAGTATTTT.

This chain uses TRBV15 with TRBJ1-6, with D tentatively TRBD1 (5 bases). This CDR3 contains 19 residues. CDR1 LNHNV and CDR2 YYDKDF come from the germline V gene (reference sequence). Trimming took 0 bases from V and 5 from J, leaving 20 bases between them. This CDR3 is CATSRDPYTDRQNNSPLHF. CDR3 sequence (DNA): TGTGCCACCAGCAGAGATCCCTACACTGACAGACAGAATAATTCACCCCTCCACTTT.

The J gene is TRBJ2-3, the V gene TRBV2; 11 nucleotides line up with TRBD1. The germline gives CDR1 SNHLY, CDR2 FYNNEI. The CDR3 extends over 14 amino acids. Trimming at V came to 3 bases and at J to 9 bases, leaving 5 bases not matched to a gene. CDR3 nucleotide sequence: TGTGCCAGCAGTGAGGGACAGGGGGTAAGGACGCAGTATTTT. Encoded protein: CASSEGQGVRTQYF.

The chain is built from TRBV7-2 and TRBJ2-2; D tentatively reads TRBD1 or TRBD2 (5 bases each). Germline lookup yields CDR1 SGHTA and CDR2 FQGNSA. This CDR3 is built from 16 residues. The V and J ends lost 1 base and 0 bases respectively, with 9 bases between them. The CDR3: CASSLGRGANTGELFF. CDR3 nucleotides: TGTGCCAGCAGCTTAGGTCGGGGCGCGAACACCGGGGAGCTGTTTTTT.

The rearrangement links TRBV3-1 (or the pseudogene TRBV3-2) to TRBJ2-1, with 9 bases identical to TRBD2. Germline loops: CDR1 LGHDT, CDR2 YNNKEL (reference sequence). The CDR3 has 12 amino acids. Trimming at V came to 1 base and at J to 15 bases, leaving 4 bases not matched to a gene. The CDR3 sequence: CASSQASGIWFF. The CDR3 DNA sequence: TGTGCCAGCAGCCAAGCTAGCGGGATTTGGTTCTTC.

The chain links TRBV24-1 to TRBJ1-3; D possibly corresponds to TRBD1 (5 bases). Trimming cost V 9 bases and J 8 bases, with 16 bases left between them. Germline V CDR1 and CDR2: KGHDR, SFDVKD. This CDR3 region has 13 residues. For the CDR3, the DNA is TGTGCCACCTGGGACGGGGTCGGAGACACCATATATTTT. Residues: CATWDGVGDTIYF.

The rearrangement joins TRBV15 to TRBJ2-7, with 9 bases aligning to TRBD1. The ends lost 0 bases at V and 4 bases at J; junction bases unmatched: 4. The CDR3 sequence is 15 residues long. The germline V gene encodes CDR1 LNHNV and CDR2 YYDKDF (reference sequence). DNA of the CDR3: TGTGCCACCAGCAGAGAGGGACAGGGTCGATACGAGCAGTACTTC. Amino acids: CATSREGQGRYEQYF.

The chain combines TRBV15 with TRBJ1-2; D remains unclear. CDR1 is LNHNV, CDR2 YYDKDF, per germline (reference sequence). V was pared by 2 bases and J by 7 bases, with 11 bases between. CDR3 length equals 13 residues. CDR3: CATSRPEKSGYTF. The DNA of the CDR3 is TGTGCCACCAGCAGACCGGAAAAGAGTGGCTACACCTTC.

V usage is TRBV7-9 and J usage is TRBJ1-5, with a weak D call TRBD1 (5 bases). The CDR3 totals 15 residues. Germline CDR1 reads SEHNR; CDR2 reads FQNEAQ (reference sequence). Trimming took 4 bases from V and 6 from J, leaving 16 bases between them. CDR3 sequence reads: CASSSGGFGAQPQHF. In DNA, the CDR3 is TGTGCCAGCAGCTCCGGAGGGTTCGGGGCTCAGCCCCAGCATTTT. Supplemented by reference TRBV7-9 and TRBJ1-5, the full variable domain reads DTGVSQNPRHKITKRGQNVTFRCDPISEHNRLYWYRQTLGQGPEFLTYFQNEAQLEKSRLLSDRFSAERPKGSFSTLEIQRTEQGDSAMYLCASSSGGFGAQPQHFGDGTRLSIL.

The CDR3 loop is CASSQYRSPNEKLFF. DNA for the CDR3: TGCGCCAGCAGCCAATACCGTTCCCCAAATGAAAAACTGTTTTTT. The V and J genes are TRBV4-1 and TRBJ1-4; D is unclear. The CDR3 has 15 residues. Germline V lookup: CDR1 MGHRA, CDR2 YSYEKL. Trimming removed 2 bases from V and 5 bases from J, with 12 bases in between.